This entry lists 13 T cell receptor beta chains sequenced from one sample in a study of blood T cell repertoires in COVID-19. Using immunoSEQ multiplex PCR, the repertoire was profiled, and TCRdb retains in-frame clones only, with some absent. The sample consists of roughly 300,000 clones, around 84% of them appearing once. What was sequenced was peripheral blood. These receptors came from a human donor with COVID-19, enrolled during active disease. The donor label of this sample is uncertain.

This clone has only a few counts. The chain carries TRBV2 and TRBJ2-2, with D tentatively TRBD1 (6 bases). V shed 4 bases and J shed 0 bases, with 12 bases lying between them. The germline V gene encodes CDR1 SNHLY and CDR2 FYNNEI. The CDR3 runs 16 residues. CDR3 sequence: CASSGQGLSNTGELFF. The CDR3 DNA follows: TGTGCCAGCAGTGGCCAGGGGCTATCGAACACCGGGGAGCTGTTTTTT.

The gene calls are TRBV25-1 and TRBJ1-6; 9 nucleotides agree with TRBD1. The CDR3 has 14 amino acids. Germline V gene data show CDR1 as MGHDK and CDR2 as SYGVNS. J gave up 7 bases and V 7 bases, and 5 bases lay outside the gene matches. The CDR3 DNA sequence: TGTGCCAGCACCCTGGGACAGGGCAATTCACCCCTCCACTTT. It yields the protein CASTLGQGNSPLHF.

In this sample, this clone turned up once. The V gene is TRBV6-1, the J gene TRBJ2-1, with 7 nucleotides matching TRBD2. This CDR3 contains 16 residues. The germline gives CDR1 MNHNS, CDR2 SASEGT. V trimming: 6 bases; J trimming: 0 bases; junction bases outside the gene matches: 8. CDR3 sequence: CASRELASSSYNEQFF. The CDR3 DNA follows: TGTGCCAGCAGGGAACTAGCGTCTAGCTCCTACAATGAGCAGTTCTTC.

This rearrangement joins TRBV4-2 to TRBJ2-5, with D maybe TRBD2 (5 bases). The V and J ends lost 3 bases and 4 bases respectively, with 15 bases between them. Germline V gene sequence: CDR1 LGHNA, CDR2 YNFKEQ. This CDR3 is built from 15 residues. The CDR3 nucleotides are TGTGCCAGCAGCCAGGTACGGGGTTGGGGAGAGACCCAGTACTTC. It encodes CASSQVRGWGETQYF.

V and J are TRBV27 and TRBJ1-6; D might be TRBD1 (6 bases). CDR1 and CDR2 from the germline V gene are MNHEY and SMNVEV (reference sequence). The CDR3 is 16 residues long. Trimming pared 3 bases from V and 7 bases from J, leaving 16 bases between. The CDR3 spells CASSLMGANRNSPLHF. The CDR3 nucleotides read TGTGCCAGCAGTTTGATGGGGGCCAATAGGAATTCACCCCTCCACTTT.

This chain connects TRBV2 to TRBJ1-1; TRBD1 matches at 7 bases. The CDR3 is made up of 14 amino acids. V shed 7 bases, J shed 0 bases, and the junction held 5 bases outside the gene matches. Germline V gene data show CDR1 as SNHLY and CDR2 as FYNNEI. CDR3 nucleotides: TGTGCCAGCACCCCGACAGGGATGAACACTGAAGCTTTCTTT. Translating it yields CASTPTGMNTEAFF.

The chain has TRBV7-9 and TRBJ2-3; 7 bases line up with TRBD1. The CDR3 totals 12 residues. Per the germline V gene, CDR1 is SEHNR and CDR2 is FQNEAQ (reference sequence). Trimming at V came to 6 bases and at J to 6 bases, leaving 3 bases not matched to a gene. Here the CDR3 reads CASRNRGDTQYF. The CDR3 DNA is TGTGCCAGCAGGAACAGGGGCGATACGCAGTATTTT.

The chain is built from TRBV7-6 and TRBJ1-1, with 7 bases identical to TRBD1. V trimming: 4 bases; J trimming: 0 bases; junction bases outside the gene matches: 5. CDR3 length equals 15 residues. CDR1 and CDR2 (germline): SGHVS, FNYEAQ. Here the CDR3 DNA reads TGTGCCAGCAGCTCCGCCGGGACAGTGAACACTGAAGCTTTCTTT. This gives the protein CASSSAGTVNTEAFF.

V and J are TRBV5-1 and TRBJ2-1; 11 bases are a match to TRBD2. The CDR3 loop spans 19 amino acids. Germline assignment: CDR1 SGHRS and CDR2 YFSETQ. V dropped 6 bases and J dropped 2; count of bases not matched to a gene: 16. CDR3 loop: CASKVHAASGRTTYNEQFF. The CDR3 DNA sequence: TGCGCCAGCAAGGTTCATGCGGCTAGCGGGAGGACCACCTACAATGAGCAGTTCTTC.

The CDR3 coding sequence is TGTGCCAGCTCACCACCACTATTGACCACTGAAGCTTTCTTT. Its translation is CASSPPLLTTEAFF. This sequence joins TRBV18 and TRBJ1-1; D unclear. Trimming removed 0 bases at V and 4 bases at J, with 9 bases between. From germline, CDR1 is KGHSH and CDR2 LQKENI. The CDR3 has 14 residues.

The V and J genes are TRBV5-1 and TRBJ2-7; a weak D match, TRBD1 (6 bases). The CDR3 length is 15 residues. Germline assignment: CDR1 SGHRS and CDR2 YFSETQ. V was cut by 4 bases and J by 6 bases, with 20 bases left in between. DNA for the CDR3: TGCGCCAGCAGCAAAGAACAGGGTGTCGTAGGCGAGCAGTACTTC. This sequence encodes CASSKEQGVVGEQYF.

This chain uses TRBV5-1 with TRBJ2-2; D may be TRBD2 (5 bases). V lost 2 bases and J 5 bases, leaving 7 bases between the germline ends. Germline V gene data show CDR1 as SGHRS and CDR2 as YFSETQ. The CDR3 covers 13 residues. As DNA, the CDR3 is TGCGCCAGCAGCTTAGCGGTGACCGGGGAGCTGTTTTTT. This sequence encodes CASSLAVTGELFF.

This clone has more than one count but fewer than ten. The chain is built from TRBV4-3 and TRBJ1-3, with 7 bases lining up with TRBD1. V trimming: 4 bases; J trimming: 2 bases; junction bases outside the gene matches: 5. The CDR3 runs 15 residues. Germline values: CDR1 LGHNA, CDR2 YSLEER. DNA of the CDR3: TGCGCCAGCAGCCGTAGACAGGGAACTGGAAACACCATATATTTT. It specifies CASSRRQGTGNTIYF.